Given below is one T cell receptor beta chain in context. This sample was taken from a study of blood T cell repertoires in COVID-19. The wider study: Acute-phase and convalescent COVID-19 samples originated in the United States, Italy and Spain. In each case, the material was cDNA or gDNA derived from T cells, B-cell-depleted T cells, or PBMCs.

In the authors' methods: Scientists estimated how many nucleated cells there were by amplifying reference gene primers. Clones were read by immunoSEQ multiplex PCR, and TCRdb kept only the in-frame ones, dropping some. The V and J calls and clone size are taken from that table; D and trimming were inferred from the DNA. The data contain tens of thousands of clones, 80% to 90% of them singletons. The CDR3 is 15 amino acids. V lost 8 bases to trimming and J lost 7 bases; unmatched junction nucleotides: 16. CDR1 and CDR2 from the germline V gene are SNHLY and FYNNEI. Material: peripheral blood. This receptor was identified in a man aged 70-80 years with acute or convalescent COVID-19. The chain couples TRBV2 to TRBJ1-2; 7 bases fit TRBD1. The CDR3 DNA is TGTGCCAGCTCGAAGGGGGCCACCCTTGATGGTGGCTACACCTTC. Protein: CASSKGATLDGGYTF.